This TCR beta chain derives from a study of CD4+ T cells in melanoma. Points from the study as a whole: Diverse differentiation states were reported for melanoma neoantigen-specific CD4+ T cells. A reported correlation linked neoantigen-specific CD4+ T cells to CD8+, macrophage and B cell function.

Per the germline V gene, CDR1 is SSHAT and CDR2 is FNYEAQ (reference sequence). The V gene lost 5 bases and the J gene lost 1 base, with 8 bases spanning the gap. The CDR3 is made up of 13 amino acids. Worth noting for this clone: Its antigen remains unknown.

Sequencing used immunoSEQ multiplex PCR; TCRdb keeps in-frame clones, though not all of them. The sample consists of around 110,000 clones, about 92% of them appearing once. The chain employs TRBV7-7 and TRBJ1-1; D is possibly TRBD1 (6 bases). This TCR was sampled from a human donor with melanoma. The sequencing sample was made of peripheral blood. The CDR3 reads CASSLDRNTEAFF. CDR3 nucleotide sequence: TGTGCCAGCAGCCTGGACAGGAACACTGAAGCTTTCTTT.